A selection of T cell receptor beta chains follows, all from one sample in a study of regulatory T cells in long-lasting Graves disease. TCRdb reprocessed the multiplex PCR reads with MiXCR, giving one entry per CDR3 protein. The table includes roughly 500,000 distinct CDR3 sequences, around a fifth detected once. The sequencing used peripheral blood mononuclear cells (PBMCs), collected when the disease was refractory, from a patient treated with antithyroid drugs. Receptor source: a female donor with Graves disease. Each CDR3 is given with its conserved first and last residue. The D gene is left open where the match is weak. For some rows the clone size is stated as once, few or many, or as a class when expanded; others skip it.

CDR3 DNA	CDR3 protein	clone size	CDR3 length	D gene	J gene	V gene
TGTGCCAGCAGCCCGGGACAGGAGCTGCAGCAGTACTTC	CASSPGQELQQYF	many	13	TRBD1	TRBJ2-7	TRBV11-2
TGTGCCAGTACCGGGAGGCGGTATGGCTACACCTTC	CASTGRRYGYTF	many	12	-	TRBJ1-2	TRBV19
TGTGCCAGCAGCTTAGATGGGGGGAGGACTGAAGCTTTCTTT	CASSLDGGRTEAFF	few	14	-	TRBJ1-1	TRBV11-2
TGTGCCAGCAGCTACGGGACAGGGTTTTTCACTGAAGCTTTCTTT	CASSYGTGFFTEAFF	-	15	TRBD1	TRBJ1-1	TRBV5-6
TGTGCCAGCAGGGGCTTTGACAGACACTATGGCTACACCTTC	CASRGFDRHYGYTF	-	14	-	TRBJ1-2	TRBV6-2/TRBV6-3
TGTGCCAGTAACGTCCAGGGCTCCAATCAGCCCCAGCATTTT	CASNVQGSNQPQHF	few	14	-	TRBJ1-5	TRBV19
TGTGCCAGCAGCCCTCCGGGACCCTCGGGGGAAGAGACCCAGTACTTC	CASSPPGPSGEETQYF	many	16	-	TRBJ2-5	TRBV7-2
TGTGCCAGCAGCTTGGACCTGGGACAGGTAGATGAGCAGTTCTTC	CASSLDLGQVDEQFF	few	15	TRBD1	TRBJ2-1	TRBV5-4
TGTGCCTGGAGTCCCTTCACGACAGTGAACACTGAAGCTTTCTTT	CAWSPFTTVNTEAFF	-	15	-	TRBJ1-1	TRBV30
TGTGCTAGGGCGAATCAGCCCCAGCATTTT	CARANQPQHF	many	10	-	TRBJ1-5	TRBV13
TGTGCCATCAGAGGGCCCTATGGCTACACCTTC	CAIRGPYGYTF	many	11	-	TRBJ1-2	TRBV10-3
TGTGCCAGCAGCCGGGGTGGGGGCCACCTCGTCTCCTACGAGCAGTACTTC	CASSRGGGHLVSYEQYF	few	17	-	TRBJ2-7	TRBV7-2
TGTGCCAGCAGCTTAGTTGGTCAGTACCAAGAGACCCAGTACTTC	CASSLVGQYQETQYF	many	15	-	TRBJ2-5	TRBV7-8
TGTGCCAGCAGCTCAGGGGGAGCGGCTAATGAAAAACTGTTTTTT	CASSSGGAANEKLFF	few	15	TRBD1	TRBJ1-4	TRBV7-9
TGTGCCAGCAACTCATGGGGGGGCGACGAGCAGTACTTC	CASNSWGGDEQYF	-	13	-	TRBJ2-7	TRBV7-9
TGTGCCAGCAGTTCAGCTCTACAGGGTATCTTCACTGAAGCTTTCTTT	CASSSALQGIFTEAFF	-	16	-	TRBJ1-1	TRBV6-5
TGTGCCAGCAGCTTATCCCTTAAGAACACTGAAGCTTTCTTT	CASSLSLKNTEAFF	many	14	-	TRBJ1-1	TRBV7-2
TGCAGCGTTGTCACAGAAGCTAACTATGGCTACACCTTC	CSVVTEANYGYTF	many	13	-	TRBJ1-2	TRBV29-1
TGCAGTGCCTCTCAGGGGGCTGTGATAGATACGCAGTATTTT	CSASQGAVIDTQYF	-	14	TRBD1	TRBJ2-3	TRBV20-1